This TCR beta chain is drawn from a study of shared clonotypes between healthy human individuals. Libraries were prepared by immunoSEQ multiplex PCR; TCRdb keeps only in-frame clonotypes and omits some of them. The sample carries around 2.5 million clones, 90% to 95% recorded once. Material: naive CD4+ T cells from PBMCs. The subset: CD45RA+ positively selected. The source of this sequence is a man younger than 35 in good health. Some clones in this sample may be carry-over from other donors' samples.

In nucleotides, the CDR3 is TGTGCCAGCAGCTTAATGGCCTCCACAGATACGCAGTATTTT. Translation: CASSLMASTDTQYF. The V gene is TRBV7-2, the J gene TRBJ2-3; D not resolved. Germline CDR1 SGHTA, CDR2 FQGNSA. The ends were cut back, 2 bases at V and 2 bases at J, with 8 bases in the middle. This CDR3 is built from 14 residues.